One TCR beta chain is described in this entry. Methods used by the authors: Cell counts per sample came from amplifying reference gene primers. Only in-frame clones appear in the TCRdb table, and some are missing; sequencing was by immunoSEQ multiplex PCR. V, J and clone size are those of that table, while D and trimming were read from the DNA. The sample holds approximately 37,000 clones, approximately 88% seen once. The sample comes from a study of blood T cell repertoires in COVID-19. On the study more broadly: Samples taken during acute and convalescent COVID-19 were collected in the United States, Italy and Spain. From T cells, B-cell-depleted T cells, or PBMCs came the material, which was cDNA or gDNA.

Germline CDR1 and CDR2: SQVTM and ANQGSEA. This CDR3 has 13 amino acids. V lost 3 bases to trimming and J lost 3 bases, with 11 bases between them. The chain recombines TRBV29-1 with TRBJ1-2; no clear D gene. This clonotype originated in a woman in her seventies with acute or convalescent COVID-19. The sample taken for sequencing was peripheral blood. For the CDR3, the DNA is TGCAGCGTTGATGGGCAGTCCCACTATGGCTACACCTTC. It translates to CSVDGQSHYGYTF.